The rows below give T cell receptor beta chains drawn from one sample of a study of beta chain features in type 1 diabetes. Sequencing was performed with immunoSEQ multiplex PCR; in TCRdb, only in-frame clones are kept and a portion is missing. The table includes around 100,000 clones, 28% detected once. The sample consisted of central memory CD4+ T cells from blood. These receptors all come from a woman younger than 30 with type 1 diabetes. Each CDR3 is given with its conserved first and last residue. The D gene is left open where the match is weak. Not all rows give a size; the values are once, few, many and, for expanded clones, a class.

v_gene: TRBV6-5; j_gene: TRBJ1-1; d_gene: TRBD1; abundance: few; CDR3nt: TGTGCCAGCAGGGACAGGGGAAACACTGAAGCTTTCTTT; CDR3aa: CASRDRGNTEAFF
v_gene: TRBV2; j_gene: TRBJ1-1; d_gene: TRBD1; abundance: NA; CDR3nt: TGTGCCAGCAGGGGGGACAGGAACACTGAAGCTTTCTTT; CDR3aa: CASRGDRNTEAFF
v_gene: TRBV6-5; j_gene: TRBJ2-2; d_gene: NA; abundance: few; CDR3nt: TGTGCCAGCTGGGGCGGGAACACCGGGGAGCTGTTTTTT; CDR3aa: CASWGGNTGELFF
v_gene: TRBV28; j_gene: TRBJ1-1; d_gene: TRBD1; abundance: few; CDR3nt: TGTGCCAGCAGTCAGGACAGGCTAGTCGGGGCTTTCTTT; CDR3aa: CASSQDRLVGAFF
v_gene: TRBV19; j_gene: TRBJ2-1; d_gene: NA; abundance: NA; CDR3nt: TGTGCCAGTAGTATGACAGTTTACAATGAGCAGTTCTTC; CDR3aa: CASSMTVYNEQFF
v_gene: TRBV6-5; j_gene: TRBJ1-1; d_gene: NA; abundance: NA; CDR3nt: TGTGCCAGCAGTAAGTCGGTGGACACTGAAGCTTTCTTT; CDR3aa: CASSKSVDTEAFF
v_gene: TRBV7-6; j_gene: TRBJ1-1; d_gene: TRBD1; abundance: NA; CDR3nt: TGTGCCAGCAGCTTAAATTGGGACAGGGAAGCTTTCTTT; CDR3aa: CASSLNWDREAFF
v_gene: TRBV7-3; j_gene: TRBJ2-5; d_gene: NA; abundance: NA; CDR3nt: TGTGCCAGCAGCTTAAATGGCGGCGAGGGGACCCAGTACTTC; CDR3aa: CASSLNGGEGTQYF
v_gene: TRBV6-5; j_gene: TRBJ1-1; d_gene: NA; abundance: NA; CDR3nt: TGTGCCAGCAGTTTCATAGTGAGCTCTGAAGCTTTCTTT; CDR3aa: CASSFIVSSEAFF
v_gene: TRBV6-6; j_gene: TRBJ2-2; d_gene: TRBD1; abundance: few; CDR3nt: TGTGCCAGCAGTCAGACAGGGGGTTCCGGGGAGCTGTTTTTT; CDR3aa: CASSQTGGSGELFF
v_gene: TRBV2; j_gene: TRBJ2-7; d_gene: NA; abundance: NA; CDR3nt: TGTGCCAGCATTGAGGGGAGCTCCTACGAGCAGTACTTC; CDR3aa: CASIEGSSYEQYF
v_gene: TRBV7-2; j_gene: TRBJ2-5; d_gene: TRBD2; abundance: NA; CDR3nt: TGTGCCAGCAGCTTAGCGTCTAGCGGGTATGAGACCCAGTACTTC; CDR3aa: CASSLASSGYETQYF
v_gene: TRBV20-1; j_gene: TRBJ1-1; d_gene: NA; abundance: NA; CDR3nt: TGCAGTGTCCACCGGCGGGAAGCTTTCTTT; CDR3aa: CSVHRREAFF
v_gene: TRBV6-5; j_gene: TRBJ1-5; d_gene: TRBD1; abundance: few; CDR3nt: TGTGCCAGCAGTTACCACGGGACAGGAGGCAATCAGCCCCAGCATTTT; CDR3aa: CASSYHGTGGNQPQHF
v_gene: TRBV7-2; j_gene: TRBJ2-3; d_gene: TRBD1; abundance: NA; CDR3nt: TGTGCCAGCAGCCCTAGGGACAGTCACACAGATACGCAGTATTTT; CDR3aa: CASSPRDSHTDTQYF
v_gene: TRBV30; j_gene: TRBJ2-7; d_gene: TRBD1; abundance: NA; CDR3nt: TGTGCCTGGAGTCAGGGACAGGGGAACTACGAGCAGTACTTC; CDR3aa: CAWSQGQGNYEQYF
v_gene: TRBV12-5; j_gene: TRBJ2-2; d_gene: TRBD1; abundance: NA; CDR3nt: TGTGCTAGTGGTTTGGTTTGGACAGGGGACACCGGGGAGCTGTTTTTT; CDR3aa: CASGLVWTGDTGELFF
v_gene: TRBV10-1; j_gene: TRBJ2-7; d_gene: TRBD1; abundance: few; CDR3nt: TGCGCCAGCAGCTCAGCCGGGACAGGGGTCTCAGAGCAGTACTTC; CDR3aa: CASSSAGTGVSEQYF
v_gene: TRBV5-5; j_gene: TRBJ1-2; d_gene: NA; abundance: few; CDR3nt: TGTGCCAGCAGCTTGCGTGGTGGGGGGACCTATGGCTACACCTTC; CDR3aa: CASSLRGGGTYGYTF
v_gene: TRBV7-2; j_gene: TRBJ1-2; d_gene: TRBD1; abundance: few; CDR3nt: TGTGCCAGCAGCTCCCGACAGGGGGATATTTATGGCTACACCTTC; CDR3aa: CASSSRQGDIYGYTF